This T cell receptor beta chain was observed in a study of shared clonotypes between healthy human individuals. This CDR3 contains 17 residues. Germline V CDR1 and CDR2: SGHAT, FQNNGV. Trimming at V came to 1 base and at J to 6 bases, leaving 11 bases not matched to a gene. Measured with immunoSEQ multiplex PCR; TCRdb has only the in-frame clones, and not every one. The table has approximately 2,300,000 clones, 80% to 95% seen once. Sequencing used naive CD4+ T cells from PBMCs. Subset reported: CD45RA+ positively selected. The clonotype originates from a man younger than 35 in good health. Some clones in this sample may be carry-over from other donors' samples. The chain employs TRBV11-2 and TRBJ1-1; the match to TRBD1 covers 10 bases. The DNA of the CDR3 is TGTGCCAGCAGCTTAGGACCGACAGGGGGCTCGGGAGCTGAAGCTTTCTTT. It is translated as CASSLGPTGGSGAEAFF.